Below, 19 T cell receptor beta chains from the same sample are listed, as sequenced in a study of T cell responses to AZD1222 COVID-19 vaccine. TCRdb's copy holds only in-frame clones and misses some; the assay was immunoSEQ multiplex PCR. The data show under 200,000 clones, over 90% seen once. Sequencing was performed on peripheral blood, taken on day 0 of AZD1222 vaccination. The source is an adult in good health.

The V gene is TRBV23-1, the J gene TRBJ2-1; D unclear. TRBV23-1 is labeled an ORF, and its function is uncertain. The CDR3 spans 13 residues. V was cut by 4 bases and J by 4 bases, with 8 bases left in between. DNA for the CDR3: TGCGCCAGCAGTCCCGGACGGTACAATGAGCAGTTCTTC. It encodes CASSPGRYNEQFF.

The genes are TRBV10-3 and TRBJ1-2; possibly TRBD1 for D (5 bases). V was trimmed by 3 bases and J by 7 bases, leaving 9 bases between them. Germline V gives CDR1 ENHRY, CDR2 SYGVKD. The CDR3 totals 12 residues. The CDR3 DNA sequence: TGTGCCATCAGTGACGGCAGGGCTGGCTACACCTTC. Its translation is CAISDGRAGYTF.

The chain links TRBV21-1 to TRBJ1-1. TRBV21-1 is shown as a pseudogene. The CDR3 runs 20 residues. The CDR3 DNA sequence: TGTGCCAGCAGAGAGGACCCCATCGCCAATTCTAGAGTGGTGAACACTGAAGCTTTCTTT. This encodes CASREDPIANSRVVNTEAFF.

The chain has TRBV6-5 and TRBJ2-5; D is perhaps TRBD2 (6 bases). Germline V CDR1 and CDR2: MNHEY, SVGAGI. Trimming took 5 bases from V and 8 from J, leaving 9 bases between them. This CDR3 comprises 11 residues. CDR3 nucleotide sequence: TGTGCCAGCAGTCACGGGAGCACCCAGTACTTC. Its protein is CASSHGSTQYF.

The J gene is TRBJ2-3, the V gene TRBV6-5; 8 positions agree with TRBD1. Germline loops: CDR1 MNHEY, CDR2 SVGAGI. The ends lost 6 bases at V and 3 bases at J; junction bases unmatched: 8. The CDR3 runs to 15 residues. CDR3 nucleotides: TGTGCCAGCAGCCCGACAGGGGTTGGGACAGATACGCAGTATTTT. It encodes CASSPTGVGTDTQYF.

The chain employs TRBV27 and TRBJ2-7, with 8 bases lining up with TRBD1. The CDR3 loop spans 19 amino acids. V trimming: 4 bases; J trimming: 0 bases; junction bases outside the gene matches: 17. CDR1 and CDR2 (germline): MNHEY, SMNVEV (reference sequence). CDR3 amino acids: CASSSIVGQASLSSYEQYF. DNA for the CDR3: TGTGCCAGCAGTTCGATTGTGGGACAGGCCTCTCTTAGCTCCTACGAGCAGTACTTC.

The rearrangement joins TRBV1 to TRBJ2-3; the listed D gene, TRBD2, was not tested against the DNA. TRBV1 is flagged as a pseudogene. CDR3 length: 18 residues. The CDR3 coding sequence is TGCACCAGCAGCCTAGACGATCCTCCGGGACTTATCACAGATACGCAGTATTTT. Translated, it gives CTSSLDDPPGLITDTQYF.

This clone was counted once. The chain has TRBV19 and TRBJ2-1, with 11 bases fitting TRBD2. CDR1 is LNHDA, CDR2 SQIVND, per germline (reference sequence). The CDR3 has 15 residues. V lost 5 bases and J lost 8; bases outside the gene matches: 8. CDR3 sequence (DNA): TGTGCCAGTAGTTTTAGCGGGAGGGTGTCCGATGAGCAGTTCTTC. Amino acid sequence: CASSFSGRVSDEQFF. Full variable domain (missing parts from reference TRBV19 and TRBJ2-1): DGGITQSPKYLFRKEGQNVTLSCEQNLNHDAMYWYRQDPGQGLRLIYYSQIVNDFQKGDIAEGYSVSREKKESFPLTVTSAQKNPTAFYLCASSFSGRVSDEQFFGPGTRLTVL.

This rearrangement joins TRBV5-4 to TRBJ2-7, with 11 bases aligning to TRBD2. V gave up 7 bases and J gave up 2 bases; unmatched junction bases: 5. Germline CDR1 and CDR2: SGHNT and YYREEE (reference sequence). This CDR3 spans 14 amino acids. CDR3 region: CASSVAGGAYEQYF. CDR3 coding DNA: TGTGCCAGCTCTGTAGCGGGAGGGGCCTACGAGCAGTACTTC.

The chain carries TRBV5-1 and TRBJ2-1, with 7 bases fitting TRBD2. V shed 3 bases, J shed 2 bases, and the junction held 14 bases outside the gene matches. The germline V gene encodes CDR1 SGHRS and CDR2 YFSETQ. The CDR3 loop spans 18 amino acids. DNA of the CDR3: TGCGCCAGCAGCTGGCCTCGGGCTGCTAGCGGAACCTACAATGAGCAGTTCTTC. Translated, it gives CASSWPRAASGTYNEQFF. The variable domain in full, with the rest retrieved from reference TRBV5-1 and TRBJ2-1, is KAGVTQTPRYLIKTRGQQVTLSCSPISGHRSVSWYQQTPGQGLQFLFEYFSETQRNKGNFPGRFSGRQFSNSRSEMNVSTLELGDSALYLCASSWPRAASGTYNEQFFGPGTRLTVL.

The chain has TRBV7-9 and TRBJ2-2; no clear D. Trimming took 4 bases from V and 9 from J, leaving 12 bases between them. The CDR3 is 13 amino acids. The germline V gene has CDR1 SEHNR and CDR2 FQNEAQ (reference sequence). The CDR3 here is CASSWDAVWELFF. The CDR3, as DNA: TGTGCCAGCAGCTGGGATGCGGTTTGGGAGCTGTTTTTT.

The chain combines TRBV18 with TRBJ1-5; D may be TRBD1 (5 bases). Trimming removed 2 bases from V and 2 bases from J, with 13 bases in between. Germline V gene sequence: CDR1 KGHSH, CDR2 LQKENI. The CDR3 extends over 16 amino acids. The CDR3 DNA reads TGTGCCAGCTCACCATTTGGCGGGGCCGGCAATCAGCCCCAGCATTTT. Its translation is CASSPFGGAGNQPQHF.

The V call is TRBV5-1, the J call TRBJ2-1; D not certain. Germline CDR1 reads SGHRS; CDR2 reads YFSETQ. V was pared by 1 base and J by 6 bases, with 8 bases between. The length of the CDR3 is 13 residues. CDR3 nucleotide sequence: TGCGCCAGCAGCTTGTACAAATTCAATGAGCAGTTCTTC. This encodes CASSLYKFNEQFF.

The chain joins TRBV13 to TRBJ1-1, with D possibly being TRBD1 (5 bases). Germline V gene lookup returns CDR1 PRHDT and CDR2 FYEKMQ (reference sequence). Trimming removed 1 base at V and 3 bases at J, with 9 bases between. This CDR3 has 14 amino acids. The CDR3 region is CASSLAGGYTEAFF. The CDR3 DNA reads as TGTGCCAGCAGCTTAGCGGGGGGGTACACTGAAGCTTTCTTT.

J is TRBJ1-6 and V is TRBV6-1, with D perhaps TRBD1 (5 bases). Germline lookup yields CDR1 MNHNS and CDR2 SASEGT. The CDR3 totals 16 residues. V lost 1 base to trimming and J lost 0 bases, with 7 bases between them. The DNA of the CDR3 is TGTGCCAGCAGTGAAGGGGGGAGCTCCTATAATTCACCCCTCCACTTT. It codes for CASSEGGSSYNSPLHF.

The V gene is TRBV18, the J gene TRBJ2-3; D is undetermined. V lost 1 base, J lost 2 bases, and 7 bases lay in between. The CDR3 totals 14 residues. Germline V CDR1 and CDR2: KGHSH, LQKENI. CDR3 coding DNA: TGTGCCAGCTCACCACAGGAGAACACAGATACGCAGTATTTT. Encoded protein: CASSPQENTDTQYF. The whole variable domain, remainder taken from reference TRBV18 and TRBJ2-3, is NAGVMQNPRHLVRRRGQEARLRCSPMKGHSHVYWYRQLPEEGLKFMVYLQKENIIDESGMPKERFSAEFPKEGPSILRIQQVVRGDSAAYFCASSPQENTDTQYFGPGTRLTVL.

J is TRBJ1-2 and V is TRBV5-1; TRBD1 matches at 10 bases. From germline, CDR1 is SGHRS and CDR2 YFSETQ. V lost 0 bases and J lost 5; bases outside the gene matches: 4. The CDR3 is made up of 15 amino acids. DNA of the CDR3: TGCGCCAGCAGCTTGGTTCGGGACAGGGGTTATGGCTACACCTTC. Its translation is CASSLVRDRGYGYTF.

V and J are TRBV7-9 and TRBJ1-3, with 7 bases fitting TRBD1. The CDR3 runs 15 residues. Per germline, CDR1 SEHNR and CDR2 FQNEAQ (reference sequence). With 5 bases clipped from V and 0 bases from J, the junction kept 4 bases outside the gene matches. In DNA form, the CDR3 reads TGTGCCAGCAGCCCGGGACAGTACTCTGGAAACACCATATATTTT. Protein product: CASSPGQYSGNTIYF.

The genes are TRBV2 and TRBJ1-5; 7 bases are a match to TRBD1. The trim removed 7 bases at V and 2 bases at J, leaving 2 bases unmatched. The CDR3 consists of 13 residues. Germline lookup yields CDR1 SNHLY and CDR2 FYNNEI. CDR3 in DNA: TGTGCCAGCACCCAGGGGGGCAATCAGCCCCAGCATTTT. This encodes CASTQGGNQPQHF. The variable domain in full, with the rest retrieved from reference TRBV2 and TRBJ1-5, is EPEVTQTPSHQVTQMGQEVILRCVPISNHLYFYWYRQILGQKVEFLVSFYNNEISEKSEIFDDQFSVERPDGSNFTLKIRSTKLEDSAMYFCASTQGGNQPQHFGDGTRLSIL.